One sample yielded the 28 T cell receptor beta chains listed below, sequenced in a study of T cell responses to AZD1222 COVID-19 vaccine. Clones were sequenced by immunoSEQ multiplex PCR, and TCRdb holds only the in-frame ones, with some missing. This table holds some 150,000 clones, roughly 85% found once. Sequences were derived from peripheral blood, sampled 28 days after the second dose of the MenACWY control vaccine. These receptors originate from an adult who received the MenACWY meningococcal vaccine as a control.

The V and J genes are TRBV19 and TRBJ1-2, with D possibly TRBD1 on 5 matching bases. The CDR3 extends over 15 amino acids. From germline, CDR1 is LNHDA and CDR2 SQIVND (reference sequence). Deletions cut 6 bases from V and 1 base from J, with 15 bases between. CDR3 bases: TGTGCCAGTAGAGTGAGGGGTGAAGGTAACTATGGCTACACCTTC. As protein: CASRVRGEGNYGYTF.

The genes are TRBV9 and TRBJ2-3; 9 bases line up with TRBD2. Trimming took 7 bases from V and 1 from J; bases not matched to a gene: 7. Germline V CDR1 and CDR2: SGDLS, YYNGEE. The CDR3 is 15 residues long. The CDR3 DNA reads as TGTGCCAGCGAGAAATGGACTAGCGGCACAGATACGCAGTATTTT. Translating gives CASEKWTSGTDTQYF.

This chain uses TRBV18 with TRBJ1-4; 7 nucleotides line up with TRBD1. In germline, CDR1 is KGHSH, CDR2 LQKENI. The CDR3 contains 15 residues. The V segment lost 4 bases and the J segment 5 bases; nucleotides outside the gene matches: 7. In DNA form, the CDR3 reads TGTGCCAGCTCACTCCCACAGGGGAAAAATGAAAAACTGTTTTTT. Its translation is CASSLPQGKNEKLFF. The full variable domain, rest sourced from reference TRBV18 and TRBJ1-4, is NAGVMQNPRHLVRRRGQEARLRCSPMKGHSHVYWYRQLPEEGLKFMVYLQKENIIDESGMPKERFSAEFPKEGPSILRIQQVVRGDSAAYFCASSLPQGKNEKLFFGSGTQLSVL.

The gene calls are TRBV7-6 and TRBJ2-7; the D gene is possibly TRBD1 (5 bases). The germline V gene encodes CDR1 SGHVS and CDR2 FNYEAQ. V dropped 5 bases and J dropped 1 base, with 9 bases sitting between them. The CDR3 has 13 amino acids. The DNA of the CDR3 is TGTGCCAGCAGCCCCAGACAGTCCTACGAGCAGTACGTC. Its translation: CASSPRQSYEQYV.

V gene TRBV15 combines with J gene TRBJ2-1; perhaps D is TRBD1 or TRBD2 (7 bases each). Germline CDR1 and CDR2: LNHNV and YYDKDF (reference sequence). There are 13 residues in the CDR3. V was trimmed by 5 bases and J by 12 bases, leaving 17 bases between them. The CDR3 is CATSPLQGGVQFF. As DNA, the CDR3 is TGTGCCACCAGCCCTCTTCAGGGGGGGGTGCAGTTCTTC. The variable domain in full, with the rest retrieved from reference TRBV15 and TRBJ2-1, is DAMVIQNPRYQVTQFGKPVTLSCSQTLNHNVMYWYQQKSSQAPKLLFHYYDKDFNNEADTPDNFQSRRPNTSFCFLDIRSPGLGDTAMYLCATSPLQGGVQFFGPGTRLTVL.

This chain connects TRBV18 to TRBJ2-7, with TRBD1 matching 9 bases. The V gene's germline CDR1 is KGHSH and CDR2 LQKENI. CDR3 length: 14 amino acids. V dropped 4 bases and J dropped 6; count of bases not matched to a gene: 7. For the CDR3, the DNA is TGTGCCAGCTCACTGGGGACAGGGTCGGGCGAGCAGTACTTC. Translated, it gives CASSLGTGSGEQYF.

This chain links TRBV4-1 with TRBJ2-3; either TRBD1 or TRBD2 may fit D (6 bases each). The CDR3 is 16 amino acids. With 4 bases removed from V and 4 bases from J, the gap between germline ends came to 18 bases. Germline loops: CDR1 MGHRA, CDR2 YSYEKL. The CDR3 bases are TGCGCCAGCAGCCCCGAGGGGGGCGGGGTCCCAGATACGCAGTATTTT. It yields the protein CASSPEGGGVPDTQYF.

This clone was observed a handful of times. This chain uses TRBV5-8 with TRBJ2-2, with D unclear. CDR1 and CDR2 from the germline V gene are SGHTS and YDEGEE. The CDR3 has 12 amino acids. Trimming removed 2 bases from V and 5 bases from J, with 4 bases in between. CDR3 protein: CASSLFTGELFF. The CDR3 DNA is TGTGCCAGCAGCTTATTTACCGGGGAGCTGTTTTTT.

The gene calls are TRBV5-4 and TRBJ2-7; 9 nucleotides match TRBD1. The CDR3 is 16 residues long. Germline loops: CDR1 SGHNT, CDR2 YYREEE (reference sequence). Trimming took 0 bases from V and 0 from J; bases not matched to a gene: 4. This CDR3 is CASSLERGQGSYEQYF. DNA for the CDR3: TGTGCCAGCAGCTTGGAAAGGGGACAGGGCTCCTACGAGCAGTACTTC.

V usage is TRBV6-5 and J usage is TRBJ1-2, with D uncertain. This CDR3 has 13 amino acids. In germline, CDR1 is MNHEY, CDR2 SVGAGI. Trimming shortened V by 6 bases and J by 2 bases, and 10 bases separated the two germline ends. The CDR3 nucleotides read TGTGCCAGCAGCCTAGACGGGAACTATGGCTACACCTTC. This codes for CASSLDGNYGYTF.

The CDR3 reads CASSEGQGLGGFF. DNA of the CDR3: TGTGCCAGCAGCGAGGGGCAGGGGCTTGGGGGTTTCTTT. The chain employs TRBV11-3 and TRBJ1-1, with D possibly matching TRBD1 (6 bases). The CDR3 length is 13 residues. With 5 bases removed from V and 13 bases from J, the gap between germline ends came to 20 bases. The germline V gene has CDR1 SGHNT and CDR2 YENEEA. Full variable domain (rest looked up from reference TRBV11-3 and TRBJ1-1): EAGVVQSPRYKIIEKKQPVAFWCNPISGHNTLYWYLQNLGQGPELLIRYENEEAVDDSQLPKDRFSAERLKGVDSTLKIQPAELGDSAVYLCASSEGQGLGGFFGQGTRLTVV.

This clone was detected only a few times. This rearrangement joins TRBV7-6 to TRBJ2-7; tentative D call: TRBD1 (5 bases). CDR3 length: 14 residues. Germline CDR1 is SGHVS and CDR2 is FNYEAQ. Trimming shortened V by 5 bases and J by 0 bases, and 11 bases separated the two germline ends. CDR3 residues: CASSVTVSSYEQYF. CDR3 DNA sequence: TGTGCCAGCAGCGTGACAGTGTCCTCCTACGAGCAGTACTTC.

This chain connects TRBV24-1 to TRBJ2-3, with 8 bases lining up with TRBD1. CDR3 length equals 17 residues. V lost 9 bases and J lost 4; bases outside the gene matches: 17. Germline loops: CDR1 KGHDR, CDR2 SFDVKD. CDR3 sequence reads: CATSSQGQDRVSDTQYF. The CDR3 DNA reads as TGTGCCACCTCATCCCAGGGACAGGACCGGGTATCAGATACGCAGTATTTT.

This clone occurred a few times. V is TRBV29-1 and J is TRBJ1-1; D unresolved. Trimming removed 4 bases at V and 1 base at J, with 4 bases between. The CDR3 length is 11 residues. Germline CDR1 is SQVTM and CDR2 is ANQGSEA. CDR3 in amino acids: CSVVKNTEAFF. CDR3 DNA: TGCAGCGTTGTAAAGAACACTGAAGCTTTCTTT.

This clone has a single count. The chain's CDR3 is CASSTSVGTGLSYNEQFF. The CDR3 bases are TGTGCCAGCAGCACCTCTGTAGGGACGGGCCTATCCTACAATGAGCAGTTCTTC. The chain has TRBV11-3 and TRBJ2-1; D could derive from TRBD1 or TRBD2 (5 bases each). Trimming took 5 bases from V and 1 from J, leaving 21 bases between them. CDR3 length: 18 amino acids. The germline V gene has CDR1 SGHNT and CDR2 YENEEA. Full variable domain (rest looked up from reference TRBV11-3 and TRBJ2-1): EAGVVQSPRYKIIEKKQPVAFWCNPISGHNTLYWYLQNLGQGPELLIRYENEEAVDDSQLPKDRFSAERLKGVDSTLKIQPAELGDSAVYLCASSTSVGTGLSYNEQFFGPGTRLTVL.

This rearrangement joins TRBV12-3 or TRBV12-4 to TRBJ2-7, with D perhaps TRBD2 (6 bases). V was pared by 1 base and J by 6 bases, with 7 bases between. The CDR3 sequence is 12 residues long. CDR3 protein: CASSLGRVEQYF. The CDR3 DNA sequence: TGTGCCAGCAGTTTAGGGAGGGTCGAGCAGTACTTC.

V gene TRBV6-5 combines with J gene TRBJ2-7; the D gene is possibly TRBD2 (6 bases). With 10 bases removed from V and 3 bases from J, the gap between germline ends came to 16 bases. CDR1 and CDR2 from the germline V gene are MNHEY and SVGAGI. This CDR3 is 13 amino acids long. The CDR3 sequence: CATGRGTIYEQYV. In DNA form, the CDR3 reads TGTGCCACAGGGCGGGGAACCATCTACGAGCAGTACGTC.

The gene calls are TRBV6-5 and TRBJ1-2; 7 nucleotides line up with TRBD1. This CDR3 has 13 amino acids. Germline trimming cut 6 bases from V and 4 bases from J; bases unmatched to any gene: 5. Germline-derived CDR1 and CDR2 are MNHEY and SVGAGI. The CDR3 DNA reads TGTGCCAGCAGCCCGACAGGGTCCTATGGCTACACCTTC. It yields the protein CASSPTGSYGYTF.

This sequence joins TRBV4-1 and TRBJ1-1; D call uncertain. The CDR3 runs to 14 residues. Trimming shortened V by 5 bases and J by 0 bases, and 10 bases separated the two germline ends. Germline CDR1 and CDR2: MGHRA and YSYEKL. In DNA form, the CDR3 reads TGCGCCAGCAGCGACCAGGCATTGAACACTGAAGCTTTCTTT. This sequence encodes CASSDQALNTEAFF.

This chain links TRBV27 with TRBJ1-2; 9 bases are a match to TRBD1. Trimming at V came to 4 bases and at J to 6 bases, leaving 18 bases not matched to a gene. The CDR3 has 18 amino acids. Germline V gene lookup returns CDR1 MNHEY and CDR2 SMNVEV (reference sequence). The DNA for the CDR3 is TGTGCCAGCAGTTCCCGAGGGACAGGGTTCGGGGGAAAGAATGGCTACACCTTC. Amino acids: CASSSRGTGFGGKNGYTF.

The V and J genes are TRBV5-1 and TRBJ2-7; unclear D gene. With 0 bases removed from V and 4 bases from J, the gap between germline ends came to 8 bases. The CDR3 covers 13 residues. The V gene's germline CDR1 is SGHRS and CDR2 YFSETQ. CDR3: CASSLERSYEQYF. CDR3 nucleotide sequence: TGCGCCAGCAGCTTGGAGCGCTCGTACGAGCAGTACTTC. The whole variable domain, remainder taken from reference TRBV5-1 and TRBJ2-7, is KAGVTQTPRYLIKTRGQQVTLSCSPISGHRSVSWYQQTPGQGLQFLFEYFSETQRNKGNFPGRFSGRQFSNSRSEMNVSTLELGDSALYLCASSLERSYEQYFGPGTRLTVT.

V and J are TRBV4-3 and TRBJ1-4; 7 bases match TRBD1. The CDR3 totals 14 residues. Germline-derived CDR1 and CDR2 are LGHNA and YSLEER. V lost 5 bases to trimming and J lost 4 bases; unmatched junction nucleotides: 4. The CDR3 loop is CASSSGQFNEKLFF. DNA for the CDR3: TGCGCCAGCAGCTCGGGACAGTTTAATGAAAAACTGTTTTTT.

This rearrangement joins TRBV11-3 to TRBJ1-1; D ambiguous. This CDR3 region has 11 residues. Germline V gene data show CDR1 as SGHNT and CDR2 as YENEEA. Trimming removed 5 bases from V and 7 bases from J, with 8 bases in between. This chain's CDR3 is CASSLRDEAFF. In DNA, the CDR3 is TGTGCCAGCAGCCTCCGGGATGAAGCTTTCTTT.

The chain has TRBV15 and TRBJ2-1; no reliable D call. Germline V lookup: CDR1 LNHNV, CDR2 YYDKDF (reference sequence). The CDR3 has 13 residues. The V end lost 0 bases, the J end lost 10 bases, and 10 bases lay between the germline ends. The CDR3 nucleotides read TGTGCCACCAGCAGAGATTCTGGTTACGAGCAGTTCTTC. Its protein product is CATSRDSGYEQFF.

This clone was detected only once. V is TRBV28 and J is TRBJ1-5; TRBD1 matches at 7 bases. V lost 10 bases, J lost 4 bases, and 10 bases stayed unmatched. CDR3 size: 14 residues. Germline V CDR1 and CDR2: MDHEN, SYDVKM. CDR3 DNA sequence: TGTGCCACAGCCCAGGGACAGAGAAATCAGCCCCAGCATTTT. It encodes CATAQGQRNQPQHF.

This clone was detected a few times. This chain links TRBV5-1 with TRBJ2-5; D possibly corresponds to TRBD2 (6 bases). The V gene's germline CDR1 is SGHRS and CDR2 YFSETQ. V was cut by 4 bases and J by 2 bases, with 15 bases left in between. The CDR3 is 15 residues long. The CDR3 coding sequence is TGCGCCAGCAGCCAAAACACAGGAGGGCAAGAGACCCAGTACTTC. This encodes CASSQNTGGQETQYF. The complete variable domain, with remaining parts taken from reference TRBV5-1 and TRBJ2-5, reads KAGVTQTPRYLIKTRGQQVTLSCSPISGHRSVSWYQQTPGQGLQFLFEYFSETQRNKGNFPGRFSGRQFSNSRSEMNVSTLELGDSALYLCASSQNTGGQETQYFGPGTRLLVL.

The DNA for the CDR3 is TGTGCCTGGAGTACGGGGCCGCAAGCCAAAAACATTCAGTACTTC. It yields the protein CAWSTGPQAKNIQYF. The chain couples TRBV30 to TRBJ2-4; TRBD1 or TRBD2 may be the D gene (5 bases each). V lost 2 bases and J 0 bases, leaving 11 bases between the germline ends. This CDR3 contains 15 residues. Germline lookup yields CDR1 GTSNPN and CDR2 SVGIG (reference sequence).

The gene calls are TRBV10-3 and TRBJ1-4; 12 bases map to TRBD1. Germline trimming cut 4 bases from V and 7 bases from J; bases unmatched to any gene: 4. Germline CDR1 is ENHRY and CDR2 is SYGVKD. This CDR3 is 15 amino acids long. The CDR3 DNA follows: TGTGCCATCAGTGCTGGGACAGGGGGCGGTGAAAAACTGTTTTTT. Its translation is CAISAGTGGGEKLFF.